What follows are 14 T cell receptor beta chains derived from one specimen sequenced in a study of monozygotic twins with inflammatory bowel disease. TCRdb re-called the 5' RACE reads; every CDR3 protein appears as one record, without DNA. The data include around 450,000 distinct CDR3 sequences; the top ten clones carry 2% to 2.5%. Sequencing was carried out using blood. These receptors were obtained from a human donor with ulcerative colitis or Crohn's disease, or a healthy co-twin of an affected twin (not recorded which).

The V and J genes are TRBV7-9 and TRBJ2-1; TCRdb proposes TRBD2, but this gene call is untestable without DNA. CDR3 length equals 16 residues. Germline V gene lookup returns CDR1 SEHNR and CDR2 FQNEAQ (reference sequence). This chain's CDR3 is CASSSPLAGEANEQFF.

The V and J genes are TRBV4-1 and TRBJ2-7; TCRdb's D call of TRBD2 is untestable without DNA. The germline CDR1 and CDR2 sequences are MGHRA and YSYEKL. This CDR3 contains 14 residues. CDR3 protein: CASSQGRAVYEQYF.

CDR3 residues: CASTPGTSGRGSYNEQFF. The chain uses TRBV11-2 and TRBJ2-1; the TCRdb call, TRBD2, lacks DNA for checking. Germline V gives CDR1 SGHAT, CDR2 FQNNGV. The CDR3 has 18 amino acids.

The chain carries TRBV10-3 and TRBJ2-5; the D call of TRBD2 rests on TCRdb alone, since no DNA is present to check it. The CDR3 is 14 amino acids. CDR1 ENHRY and CDR2 SYGVKD come from the germline V gene. CDR3 amino acids: CAILSPGLRETQYF.

The genes are TRBV20-1 and TRBJ2-7; TCRdb's D gene call, TRBD1, goes unchecked for lack of DNA. CDR3 length equals 12 residues. In germline, CDR1 is DFQATT, CDR2 SNEGSKA (reference sequence). CDR3 region: CSASSGSYEQYF.

This chain's CDR3 is CSARDRLAGLTGELFF. The rearrangement joins TRBV20-1 to TRBJ2-2; TCRdb reports TRBD2, a call that lacks DNA to check it against. The germline V gene has CDR1 DFQATT and CDR2 SNEGSKA (reference sequence). The CDR3 length is 16 residues.

The gene calls are TRBV3-1 and TRBJ2-3; TCRdb reports TRBD2, a call that lacks DNA to check it against. The CDR3 extends over 16 amino acids. Germline assignment: CDR1 LGHDT and CDR2 YNNKEL (reference sequence). Here the CDR3 reads CTSSSGVSEGTDTQYF.

The rearrangement joins TRBV28 to TRBJ2-1. Germline V gene data show CDR1 as MDHEN and CDR2 as SYDVKM. The CDR3 spans 13 residues. CDR3 residues: CASSTPGFMGQFF.

The chain employs TRBV5-1 and TRBJ2-2; there is no DNA to check the TCRdb D call of TRBD1. The CDR3 has 15 residues. The V gene's germline CDR1 is SGHRS and CDR2 YFSETQ. CDR3 residues: CASSFLQGRPGELFF.

V is TRBV25-1 and J is TRBJ2-3; TCRdb selects TRBD2, and the lack of DNA leaves this call unchecked. Germline V CDR1 and CDR2: MGHDK, SYGVNS. The CDR3 sequence is 13 residues long. CDR3 region: CASSRGVTDTQYF. The variable domain in full, with the rest retrieved from reference TRBV25-1 and TRBJ2-3, is EADIYQTPRYLVIGTGKKITLECSQTMGHDKMYWYQQDPGMELHLIHYSYGVNSTEKGDLSSESTVSRIRTEHFPLTLESARPSHTSQYLCASSRGVTDTQYFGPGTRLTVL.

This chain uses TRBV5-1 with TRBJ2-3; the D call from TCRdb, TRBD1, cannot be confirmed without DNA. CDR3 length equals 14 residues. Germline CDR1 is SGHRS and CDR2 is YFSETQ. CDR3 in amino acids: CASSLPAPTDTQYF.

The gene calls are TRBV7-9 and TRBJ2-7; there is no DNA to check the TCRdb D call of TRBD2. This CDR3 contains 14 residues. The germline gives CDR1 SEHNR, CDR2 FQNEAQ (reference sequence). The CDR3: CASSLEGTTYEQYF.

The genes are TRBV7-2 and TRBJ2-7. The CDR3 runs to 12 residues. Germline V gives CDR1 SGHTA, CDR2 FQGNSA. The CDR3 sequence is CASSLSRHEQYF.

This sequence joins TRBV5-1 and TRBJ2-2; TCRdb's D call, TRBD2, is unchecked because there is no DNA. The CDR3 totals 15 residues. Germline V CDR1 and CDR2: SGHRS, YFSETQ. The CDR3 sequence is CATSGTTSLIGELFF. Full variable domain (remainder filled in from reference TRBV5-1 and TRBJ2-2): KAGVTQTPRYLIKTRGQQVTLSCSPISGHRSVSWYQQTPGQGLQFLFEYFSETQRNKGNFPGRFSGRQFSNSRSEMNVSTLELGDSALYLCATSGTTSLIGELFFGEGSRLTVL.